This T cell receptor (beta chain) derives from a study of cytomegalovirus exposure and HLA in healthy donors. On this clone: Its matching antigen is unknown.

The germline V and J ends were trimmed by 4 bases and 5 bases, with 18 bases remaining between them. Looked up from germline, CDR1 is SGHNT and CDR2 is YYREEE (reference sequence). CDR3 length: 15 residues. Points from the study as a whole: Among TCR beta chains, those listed as cytomegalovirus-associated numbered more than 150.

Among the donors, all were healthy bone marrow donors. Use of 60 Vbeta and 13 Jbeta primers characterized the PCR. Profiled with immunoSEQ multiplex PCR; TCRdb holds only in-frame clones, not every one. The sample holds nearly 200,000 clones, approximately 78% seen once. The clonotype comes from a woman aged 50 to 60 in good health and CMV-seropositive. The chain has TRBV5-4 and TRBJ1-2; weak D call: TRBD1 (6 bases). Sequencing was carried out using PBMCs. CDR3 loop: CASSLSGAGTYGYTF. In DNA form, the CDR3 reads TGTGCCAGCAGCCTATCTGGGGCAGGGACATATGGCTACACCTTC.